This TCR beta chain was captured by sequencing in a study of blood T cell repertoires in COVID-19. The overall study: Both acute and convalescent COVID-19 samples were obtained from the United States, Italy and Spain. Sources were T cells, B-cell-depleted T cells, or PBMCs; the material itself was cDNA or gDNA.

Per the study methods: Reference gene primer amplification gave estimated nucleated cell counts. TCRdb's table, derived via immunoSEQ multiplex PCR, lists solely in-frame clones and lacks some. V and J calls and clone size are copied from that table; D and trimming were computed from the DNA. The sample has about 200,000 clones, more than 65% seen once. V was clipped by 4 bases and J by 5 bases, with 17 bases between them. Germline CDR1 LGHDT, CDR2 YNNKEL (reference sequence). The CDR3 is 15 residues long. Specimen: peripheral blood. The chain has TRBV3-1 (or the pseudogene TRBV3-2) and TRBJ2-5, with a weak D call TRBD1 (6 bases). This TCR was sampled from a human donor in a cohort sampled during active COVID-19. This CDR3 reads CASSPNLGAVETQYF. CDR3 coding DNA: TGTGCCAGCAGCCCCAACTTGGGGGCCGTTGAGACCCAGTACTTC.